The clone carrying this TCR beta chain was recorded a few times. Its antigen is unidentified. This sample stems from a study of blood T cells in healthy people across ages. The ends were cut back, 4 bases at V and 4 bases at J, with 8 bases in the middle. Per germline, CDR1 LGHNA and CDR2 YSLEER. The CDR3 totals 13 residues. Approximately 9.4 milliliters was the volume of peripheral blood drawn from each donor. A second PCR of roughly 7 to 11 cycles used a sample-barcoded 5' primer and a J-beta primer mix. TCRdb fed the 5' RACE reads into MiXCR, producing one record per CDR3 protein. The repertoire includes about 290,000 distinct CDR3 sequences, 25% to 30% of them detected once, and 29% sits in the top ten. Study results and caveats: Aged donors had fewer naive CD4+ cells and lower diversity than long-lived donors. Unsorted PBMC material precluded a definitive naive versus antigen-experienced comparison.

The chain combines TRBV4-3 with TRBJ1-5; unclear D gene. The material sequenced was blood. This sequence originates from an older woman in good health. CDR3 loop: CASSPDLNQPQHF. The DNA for the CDR3 is TGCGCCAGCAGCCCAGATCTGAATCAGCCCCAGCATTTT.